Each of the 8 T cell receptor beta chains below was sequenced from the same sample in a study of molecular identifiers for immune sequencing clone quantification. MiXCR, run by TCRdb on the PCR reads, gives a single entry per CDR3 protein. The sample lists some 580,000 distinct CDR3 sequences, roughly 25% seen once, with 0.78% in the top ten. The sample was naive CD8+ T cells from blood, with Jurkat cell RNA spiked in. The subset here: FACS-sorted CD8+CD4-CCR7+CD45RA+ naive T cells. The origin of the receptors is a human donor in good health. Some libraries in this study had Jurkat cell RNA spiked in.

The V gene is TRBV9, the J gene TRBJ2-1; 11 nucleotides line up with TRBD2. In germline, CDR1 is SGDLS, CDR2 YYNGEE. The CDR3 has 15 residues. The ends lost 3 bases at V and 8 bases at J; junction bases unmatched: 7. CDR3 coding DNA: TGTGCCAGCAGCGGGAGGCTAGCGGGAGGCCATGAGCAGTTCTTC. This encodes CASSGRLAGGHEQFF.

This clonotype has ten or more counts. The CDR3 loop is CASSLGQAQTEAFF. CDR3 DNA: TGTGCCAGCAGCTTGGGACAGGCGCAAACTGAAGCTTTCTTT. This chain uses TRBV7-2 with TRBJ1-1; 8 bases are a match to TRBD1. V lost 3 bases and J lost 5; bases outside the gene matches: 5. CDR1 SGHTA and CDR2 FQGNSA come from the germline V gene. This CDR3 contains 14 residues.

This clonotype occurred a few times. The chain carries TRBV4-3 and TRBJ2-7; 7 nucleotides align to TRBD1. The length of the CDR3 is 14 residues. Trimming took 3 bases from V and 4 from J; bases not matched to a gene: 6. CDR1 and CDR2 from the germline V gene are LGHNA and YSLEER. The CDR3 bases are TGCGCCAGCAGCCATGCGACAGGGTATTACGAGCAGTACTTC. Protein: CASSHATGYYEQYF.

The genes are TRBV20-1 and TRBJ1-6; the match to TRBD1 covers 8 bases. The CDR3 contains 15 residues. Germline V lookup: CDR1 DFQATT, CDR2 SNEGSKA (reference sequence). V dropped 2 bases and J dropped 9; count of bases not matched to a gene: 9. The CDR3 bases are TGCAGTGCTAGACAGACAGGGGACGGATCTTCACCCCTCCACTTT. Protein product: CSARQTGDGSSPLHF.

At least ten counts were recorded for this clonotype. In DNA, the CDR3 is TGTGCCAGCAGTCGGGGGGGGTCTGAAAAACTGTTTTTT. Its protein is CASSRGGSEKLFF. The gene calls are TRBV6-5 and TRBJ1-4; weak D call: TRBD1 (5 bases). Trimming shortened V by 5 bases and J by 7 bases, and 11 bases separated the two germline ends. There are 13 residues in the CDR3. Germline CDR1 is MNHEY and CDR2 is SVGAGI.

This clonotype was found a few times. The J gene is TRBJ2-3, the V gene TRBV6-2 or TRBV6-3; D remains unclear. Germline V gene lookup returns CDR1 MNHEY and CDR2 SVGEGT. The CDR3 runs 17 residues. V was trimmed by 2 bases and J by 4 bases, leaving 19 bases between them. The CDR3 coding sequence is TGTGCCAGCAGTTACCACCGAATAGAAGGAGCCGCAGATACGCAGTATTTT. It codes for CASSYHRIEGAADTQYF.

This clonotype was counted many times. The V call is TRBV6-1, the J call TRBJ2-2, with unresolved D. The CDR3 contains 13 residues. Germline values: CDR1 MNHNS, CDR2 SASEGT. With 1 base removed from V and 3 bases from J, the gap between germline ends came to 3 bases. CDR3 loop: CASSEVDTGELFF. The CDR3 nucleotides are TGTGCCAGCAGTGAAGTTGACACCGGGGAGCTGTTTTTT.

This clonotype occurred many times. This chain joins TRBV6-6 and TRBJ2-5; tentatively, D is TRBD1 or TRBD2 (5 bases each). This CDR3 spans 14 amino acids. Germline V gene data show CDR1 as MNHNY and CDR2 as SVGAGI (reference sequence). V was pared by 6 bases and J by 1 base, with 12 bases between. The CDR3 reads CASRGSGTQETQYF. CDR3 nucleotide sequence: TGTGCCAGCAGAGGGTCGGGGACCCAAGAGACCCAGTACTTC.